A selection of T cell receptor beta chains follows, all from one sample in a study of blood T cell repertoires in COVID-19. Sequencing was performed with immunoSEQ multiplex PCR; in TCRdb, only in-frame clones are kept and a portion is missing. This sample has 46,000 or so clones; under 95% occur once, and the top ten carry 15% to 20%. The specimen sequenced was peripheral blood. These receptors were taken from a man aged 70-80 years with active COVID-19. The CDR3 runs from the conserved cysteine through the conserved F or W. A D gene is named only where the DNA matches it firmly. Rows give clone size only sometimes, using once, few, many, or a class for an expanded clone.

V gene	D gene	J gene	clone size	CDR3 DNA	CDR3 protein
TRBV18	TRBD2	TRBJ2-5	NA	TGTGCCAGCTCACGGTCGCGGGGGGGCCCCCAAGAGACCCAGTACTTC	CASSRSRGGPQETQYF
TRBV2	TRBD2	TRBJ2-1	NA	TGTGCCAGCAGTGAGGAGACTAGCGTGGATGAGCAGTTCTTC	CASSEETSVDEQFF
TRBV6-5	NA	TRBJ1-4	NA	TGTGCCAGCAGTTACTCGGTCAGGGTAGGGGAAAAACTGTTTTTT	CASSYSVRVGEKLFF
TRBV24-1	NA	TRBJ2-5	NA	TGTGCCACCAGGGCGGGGTCACAAACACAAGAGACCCAGTACTTC	CATRAGSQTQETQYF
TRBV19	TRBD2	TRBJ2-2	NA	TGTGCCAGTACCGGCCCGGGACTAGCCTCCACCGGGGAGCTGTTTTTT	CASTGPGLASTGELFF
TRBV7-8	TRBD2	TRBJ2-3	NA	TGTGCCACCAGTCGGGGGGTCACAGATACGCAGTATTTT	CATSRGVTDTQYF
TRBV6-2/TRBV6-3	TRBD1	TRBJ1-1	NA	TGTGCCAGCAGTTTCGGTCTCTTCAGGGGGTGGAACACTGAAGCTTTCTTT	CASSFGLFRGWNTEAFF
TRBV19	TRBD1	TRBJ1-5	NA	TGTGCCAGTTCACAGGGGTTAGATCAGCCCCAGCATTTT	CASSQGLDQPQHF
TRBV11-2	TRBD1	TRBJ2-3	NA	TGTGCCAGCCGGTTTGGGGGCAGGGGGACAGATACGCAGTATTTT	CASRFGGRGTDTQYF
TRBV7-7	TRBD1	TRBJ2-1	NA	TGTGCCAGCAGCATCCGGGACAGTCCCTACAATGAGCAGTTCTTC	CASSIRDSPYNEQFF
TRBV3-1/TRBV3-2	NA	TRBJ1-2	NA	TGTGCCAGCAGCCAAGAGAGTGGGGACAAGGACTATGGCTACACCTTC	CASSQESGDKDYGYTF
TRBV4-1	TRBD1	TRBJ2-7	NA	TGCGCCAGCAGCCTAGGGACAGCCCTAGAGGACGAGCAGTACTTC	CASSLGTALEDEQYF
TRBV19	NA	TRBJ2-7	NA	TGTGCCAGTAGTATTGTATGGGAGCCTACCTACGAGCAGTACTTC	CASSIVWEPTYEQYF
TRBV6-5	TRBD1	TRBJ1-3	NA	TGTGCCAGCAGTCAGGACAGGGGATATGGAAACACCATATATTTT	CASSQDRGYGNTIYF
TRBV6-6	TRBD1	TRBJ2-7	NA	TGTGCCAGCAGACAGGGGATCTACGAGCAGTACTTC	CASRQGIYEQYF
TRBV9	NA	TRBJ1-1	few	TGTGCCAGCAGCGTTTCGAGGAACACTGAAGCTTTCTTT	CASSVSRNTEAFF
TRBV3-1/TRBV3-2	TRBD2	TRBJ2-5	NA	TGTGCCAGCAGCCAAGGGCTAGCGGGGGGGACCCAGTACTTC	CASSQGLAGGTQYF
TRBV6-6	NA	TRBJ2-3	NA	TGTGCCAGCAGGACAGGACGGCCGACTAGCACAGATACGCAGTATTTT	CASRTGRPTSTDTQYF
TRBV5-1	NA	TRBJ2-5	few	TGCGCCAGCAGCTTGGCCCGTGAGACCCAGTACTTC	CASSLARETQYF
TRBV18	NA	TRBJ1-6	NA	TGTGCCAGCTCACTCGACAGAAGAAATTCACCCCTCCACTTT	CASSLDRRNSPLHF
TRBV9	TRBD1	TRBJ2-2	NA	TGTGCCAGCAGCGTGGGACAGATGGAACCCCGGGAGCTGTTTTTT	CASSVGQMEPRELFF
TRBV6-2/TRBV6-3	TRBD2	TRBJ2-7	NA	TGTGCCAGCAGTTTTCGGGACTACCCCTACGAGCAGTACTTC	CASSFRDYPYEQYF